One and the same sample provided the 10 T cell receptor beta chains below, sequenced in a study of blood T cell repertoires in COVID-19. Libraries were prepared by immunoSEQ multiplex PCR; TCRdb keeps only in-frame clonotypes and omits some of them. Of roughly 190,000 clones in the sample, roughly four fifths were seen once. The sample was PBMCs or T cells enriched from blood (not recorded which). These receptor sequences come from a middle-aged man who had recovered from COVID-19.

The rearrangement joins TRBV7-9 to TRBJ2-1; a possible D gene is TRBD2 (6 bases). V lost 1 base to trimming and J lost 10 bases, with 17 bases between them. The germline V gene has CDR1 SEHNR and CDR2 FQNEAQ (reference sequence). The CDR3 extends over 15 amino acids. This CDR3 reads CASSLGSGASDEQFF. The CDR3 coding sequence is TGTGCCAGCAGCTTAGGATCCGGGGCTAGCGACGAGCAGTTCTTC. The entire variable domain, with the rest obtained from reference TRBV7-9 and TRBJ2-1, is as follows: DTGVSQNPRHKITKRGQNVTFRCDPISEHNRLYWYRQTLGQGPEFLTYFQNEAQLEKSRLLSDRFSAERPKGSFSTLEIQRTEQGDSAMYLCASSLGSGASDEQFFGPGTRLTVL.

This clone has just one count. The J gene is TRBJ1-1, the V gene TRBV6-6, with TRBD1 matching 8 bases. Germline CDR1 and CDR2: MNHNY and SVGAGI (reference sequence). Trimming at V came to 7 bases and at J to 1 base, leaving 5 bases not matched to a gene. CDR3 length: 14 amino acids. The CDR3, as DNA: TGTGCCAGCATACCAGGGGGCCAGAACACTGAAGCTTTCTTT. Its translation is CASIPGGQNTEAFF.

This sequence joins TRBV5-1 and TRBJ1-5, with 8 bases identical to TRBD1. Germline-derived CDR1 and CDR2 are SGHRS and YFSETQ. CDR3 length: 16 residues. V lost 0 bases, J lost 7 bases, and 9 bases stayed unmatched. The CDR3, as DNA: TGCGCCAGCAGCTTGGGTCCAGGACAGGGAAACCAGCCCCAGCATTTT. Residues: CASSLGPGQGNQPQHF.

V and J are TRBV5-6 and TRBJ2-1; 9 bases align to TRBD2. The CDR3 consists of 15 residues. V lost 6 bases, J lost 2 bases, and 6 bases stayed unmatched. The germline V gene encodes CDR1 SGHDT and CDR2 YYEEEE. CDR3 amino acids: CASTYRLAAYNEQFF. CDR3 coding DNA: TGTGCCAGCACCTACCGACTAGCGGCCTACAATGAGCAGTTCTTC.

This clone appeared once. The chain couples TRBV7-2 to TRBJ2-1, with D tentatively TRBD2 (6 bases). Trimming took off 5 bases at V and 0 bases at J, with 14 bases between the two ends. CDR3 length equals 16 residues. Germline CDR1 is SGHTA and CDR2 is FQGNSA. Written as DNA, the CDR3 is TGTGCCAGCAGCGCCCTAGGGAGGAGCTCCTACAATGAGCAGTTCTTC. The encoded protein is CASSALGRSSYNEQFF.

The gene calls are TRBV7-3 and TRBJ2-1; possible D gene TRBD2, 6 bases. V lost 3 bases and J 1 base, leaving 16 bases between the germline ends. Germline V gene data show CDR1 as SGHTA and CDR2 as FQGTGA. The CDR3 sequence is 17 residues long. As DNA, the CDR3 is TGTGCCAGCAGCTTTTTTAGTCGGGAGCGGTCCTACAATGAGCAGTTCTTC. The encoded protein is CASSFFSRERSYNEQFF.

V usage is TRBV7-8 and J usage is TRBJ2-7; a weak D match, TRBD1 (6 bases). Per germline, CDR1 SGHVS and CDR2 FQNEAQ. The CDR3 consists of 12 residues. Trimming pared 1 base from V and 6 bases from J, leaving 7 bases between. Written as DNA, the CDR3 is TGTGCCAGCAGCTTAGACAGGGCCGAGCAGTACTTC. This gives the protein CASSLDRAEQYF.

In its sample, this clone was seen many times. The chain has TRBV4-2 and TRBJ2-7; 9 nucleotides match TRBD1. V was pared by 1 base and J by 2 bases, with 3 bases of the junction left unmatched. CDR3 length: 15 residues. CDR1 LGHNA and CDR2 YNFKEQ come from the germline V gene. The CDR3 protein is CASSQGGQGPYEQYF. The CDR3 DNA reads TGTGCCAGCAGCCAAGGGGGACAGGGCCCCTACGAGCAGTACTTC.

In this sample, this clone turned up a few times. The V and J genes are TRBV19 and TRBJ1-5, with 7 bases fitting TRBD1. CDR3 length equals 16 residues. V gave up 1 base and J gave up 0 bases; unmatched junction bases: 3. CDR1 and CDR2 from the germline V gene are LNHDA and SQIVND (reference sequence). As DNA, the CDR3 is TGTGCCAGTAGTATAGTACAGGGGCCTAGCAATCAGCCCCAGCATTTT. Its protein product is CASSIVQGPSNQPQHF.

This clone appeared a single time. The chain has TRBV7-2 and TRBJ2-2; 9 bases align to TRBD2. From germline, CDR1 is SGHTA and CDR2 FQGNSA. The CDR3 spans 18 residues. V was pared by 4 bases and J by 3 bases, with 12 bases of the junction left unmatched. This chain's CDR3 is CASSSRGSGRSDTGELFF. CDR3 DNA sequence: TGTGCCAGCAGCTCCCGGGGTAGCGGGAGATCGGACACCGGGGAGCTGTTTTTT.